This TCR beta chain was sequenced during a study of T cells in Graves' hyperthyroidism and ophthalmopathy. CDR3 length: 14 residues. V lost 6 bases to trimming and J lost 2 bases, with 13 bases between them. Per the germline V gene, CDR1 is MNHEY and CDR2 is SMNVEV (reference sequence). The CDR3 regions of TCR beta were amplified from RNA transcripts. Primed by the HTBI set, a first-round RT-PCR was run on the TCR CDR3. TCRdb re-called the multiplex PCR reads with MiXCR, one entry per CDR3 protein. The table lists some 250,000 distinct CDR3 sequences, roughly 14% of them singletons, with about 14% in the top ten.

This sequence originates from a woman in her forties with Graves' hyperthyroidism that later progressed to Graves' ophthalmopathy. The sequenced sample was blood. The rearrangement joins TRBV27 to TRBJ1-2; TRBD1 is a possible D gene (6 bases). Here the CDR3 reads CASSPRGANYGYTF. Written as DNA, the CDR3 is TGTGCCAGCAGCCCTCGGGGGGCGAACTATGGCTACACCTTC.